These T cell receptor beta chains were read from a single sample in a study of blood T cell repertoires in COVID-19. Some clones are missing from TCRdb's copy, which holds only in-frame ones; the method was immunoSEQ multiplex PCR. The table shows around 250,000 clones, with approximately 82% occurring only once. The source material was peripheral blood. The receptors were gathered from a man older than 75 with acute or convalescent COVID-19. The CDR3 runs from the conserved cysteine through the conserved F or W. Fields, in order: D gene, V gene, J gene, CDR3 protein. The D gene is left open where the match is weak.

>TRBD1|TRBV12-3/TRBV12-4|TRBJ1-1
CASSFTMDRQAFF
>.|TRBV12-3/TRBV12-4|TRBJ2-2
CASTDQVTGELFF
>.|TRBV5-4|TRBJ1-1
CASSLSLSNGEAFF
>TRBD2|TRBV15|TRBJ2-1
CATSRDPIQAGLNNEQFF
>.|TRBV20-1|TRBJ2-7
CSADTSYEQYF
>TRBD1|TRBV7-3|TRBJ1-2
CASSPDREDGYTF
>.|TRBV7-8|TRBJ1-2
CASSFESRGYTF
>TRBD2|TRBV7-7|TRBJ2-5
CASSLGLAGGSRETQYF
>TRBD2|TRBV19|TRBJ2-1
CASSMRLAGDSNEQFF
>.|TRBV6-5|TRBJ1-3
CAVLSVSGNTIYF
>TRBD2|TRBV6-4|TRBJ2-1
CASSDTASGGYNEQFF
>.|TRBV5-1|TRBJ1-2
CASSLGQNPNYGYTF
>.|TRBV18|TRBJ2-3
CASSPPKGGGIDTQYF
>.|TRBV7-9|TRBJ2-5
CASSLVGGRVETQYF
>TRBD2|TRBV2|TRBJ2-3
CASSKNLAGVGDTQYF
>TRBD2|TRBV5-1|TRBJ2-3
CASSPRLAGAVGTDTQYF
>.|TRBV3-1/TRBV3-2|TRBJ2-3
CASSQTLARTDTQYF
>.|TRBV14|TRBJ2-1
CASSQLSPGHGSYNEQFF
>TRBD1|TRBV5-8|TRBJ1-5
CASRPGQGFASNQPQHF
>TRBD1|TRBV11-2|TRBJ2-5
CASSLEARGETQYF
>TRBD1|TRBV5-1|TRBJ2-3
CASSLEVPGQGRGTQYF
>.|TRBV11-1|TRBJ1-2
CASSLTERGYGYTF
>TRBD1|TRBV27|TRBJ1-6
CASSSRTGKVSPLHF
>.|TRBV29-1|TRBJ1-1
CSVEDDTEAFF